One T cell receptor beta chain is described in this entry. Antigen: not known. This sample is part of a study of radiotherapy plus CTLA-4 blockade in lung cancer. About the study: Among patients, 15% to 20% showed objective responses, and approximately 31% had disease control.

Ipilimumab-mediated CTLA-4 blockade plus focal radiation was given to patients having chemo-refractory metastatic non-small-cell lung cancer. Clones were read by immunoSEQ multiplex PCR, and TCRdb kept only the in-frame ones, dropping some. The data contain 65,000 to 95,000 clones, around 86% of them singletons. Regarding the study as a whole: Reports state that early shifts in blood T cell clones, with interferon-beta, best predicted response. Subsequent to radiotherapy plus ipilimumab, tumor-derived TCR clones underwent expansion in blood.

Germline V gene data show CDR1 as SQVTM and CDR2 as ANQGSEA. V gave up 4 bases and J gave up 3 bases, with 16 bases separating them. This CDR3 spans 15 amino acids. This receptor was obtained from a human donor with non-small cell lung cancer that progressed on radiotherapy plus ipilimumab. The specimen comprised peripheral blood, sampled from a patient treated with radiotherapy plus ipilimumab. The V call is TRBV29-1, the J call TRBJ2-1; tentative D call: TRBD1 (7 bases). CDR3 loop: CSVGLGTAVYNEQFF. The CDR3 nucleotides are TGCAGCGTTGGACTAGGGACAGCAGTCTACAATGAGCAGTTCTTC.